This T cell receptor beta chain was identified in a study of shared clonotypes between healthy human individuals. Assay execution took place at the deep level. Each subset's genomic DNA was shared equally among a number of immunoSEQ plates. Assay used: immunoSEQ multiplex PCR; TCRdb lists only in-frame clones, some missing. The repertoire holds some 1.5 million clones, with roughly 97% as singletons. This CDR3 is built from 14 residues. Per the germline V gene, CDR1 is SNHLY and CDR2 is FYNNEI. The ends lost 8 bases at V and 5 bases at J; junction bases unmatched: 7. Sequencing input: naive CD4+ T cells sorted from blood. Subset meaning: CD45RA+ positively selected. The chain joins TRBV2 to TRBJ1-4; 8 positions agree with TRBD1. The TCR sequence derives from a man aged 30-40 years in good health. The CDR3 nucleotides read TGTGCCAGCCAGAGGACAGGGCCGAATGAAAAACTGTTTTTT. Residues: CASQRTGPNEKLFF.